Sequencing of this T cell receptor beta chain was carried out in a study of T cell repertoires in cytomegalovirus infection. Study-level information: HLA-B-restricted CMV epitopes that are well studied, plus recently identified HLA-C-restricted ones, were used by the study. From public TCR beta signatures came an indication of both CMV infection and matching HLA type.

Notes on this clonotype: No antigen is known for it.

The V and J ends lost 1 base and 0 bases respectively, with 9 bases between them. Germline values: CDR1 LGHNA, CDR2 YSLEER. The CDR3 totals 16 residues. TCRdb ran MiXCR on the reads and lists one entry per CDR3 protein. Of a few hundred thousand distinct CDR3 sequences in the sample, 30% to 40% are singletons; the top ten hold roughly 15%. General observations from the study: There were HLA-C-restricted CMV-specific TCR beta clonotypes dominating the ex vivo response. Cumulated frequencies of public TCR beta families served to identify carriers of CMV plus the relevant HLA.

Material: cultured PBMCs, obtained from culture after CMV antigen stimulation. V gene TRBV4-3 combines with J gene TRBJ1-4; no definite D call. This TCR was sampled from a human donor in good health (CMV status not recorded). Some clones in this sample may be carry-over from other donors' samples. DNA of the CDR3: TGCGCCAGCAGCCAAGGATCTCACCCAACTAATGAAAAACTGTTTTTT. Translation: CASSQGSHPTNEKLFF.